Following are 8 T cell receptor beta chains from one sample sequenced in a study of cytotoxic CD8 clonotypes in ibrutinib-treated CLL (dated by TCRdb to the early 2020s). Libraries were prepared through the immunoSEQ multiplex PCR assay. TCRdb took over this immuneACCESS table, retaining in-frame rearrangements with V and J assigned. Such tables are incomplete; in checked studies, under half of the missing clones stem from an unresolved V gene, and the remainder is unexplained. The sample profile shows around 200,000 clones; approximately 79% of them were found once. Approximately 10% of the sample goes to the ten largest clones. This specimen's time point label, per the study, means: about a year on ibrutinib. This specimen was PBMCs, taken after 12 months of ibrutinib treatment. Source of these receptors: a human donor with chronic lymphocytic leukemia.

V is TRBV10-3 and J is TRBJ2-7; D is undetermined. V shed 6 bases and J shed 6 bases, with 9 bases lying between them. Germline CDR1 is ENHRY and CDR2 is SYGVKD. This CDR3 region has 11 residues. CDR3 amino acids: CAIRYEIEQYF. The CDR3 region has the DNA TGTGCCATCAGGTATGAAATCGAGCAGTACTTC.

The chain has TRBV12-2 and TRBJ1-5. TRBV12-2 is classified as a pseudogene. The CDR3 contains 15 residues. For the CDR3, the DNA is TGTGCAAGTCGCTTCGGCAGGAGGTTCAATCAGCCCCAGCATTTT. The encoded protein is CASRFGRRFNQPQHF.

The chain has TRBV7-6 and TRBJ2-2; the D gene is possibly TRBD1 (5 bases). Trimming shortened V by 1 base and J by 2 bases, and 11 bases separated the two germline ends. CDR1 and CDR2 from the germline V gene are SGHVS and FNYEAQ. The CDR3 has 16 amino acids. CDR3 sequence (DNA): TGTGCCAGCAGCTTAGACCCGACAGTCAACACCGGGGAGCTGTTTTTT. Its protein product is CASSLDPTVNTGELFF.

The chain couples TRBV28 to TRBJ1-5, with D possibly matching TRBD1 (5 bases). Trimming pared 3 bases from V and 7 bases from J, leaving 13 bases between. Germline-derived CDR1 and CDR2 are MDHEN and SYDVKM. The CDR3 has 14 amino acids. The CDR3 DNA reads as TGTGCCAGCAGTTTCCAGCAGGGCCCACAGCCCCAGCATTTT. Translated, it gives CASSFQQGPQPQHF.

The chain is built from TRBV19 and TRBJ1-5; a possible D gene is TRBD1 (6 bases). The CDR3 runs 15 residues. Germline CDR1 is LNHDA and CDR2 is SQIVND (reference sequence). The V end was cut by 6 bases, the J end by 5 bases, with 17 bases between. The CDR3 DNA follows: TGTGCCAGTAGCCCGTGGGGCAGGGGCGATCAGCCCCAGCATTTT. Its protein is CASSPWGRGDQPQHF.

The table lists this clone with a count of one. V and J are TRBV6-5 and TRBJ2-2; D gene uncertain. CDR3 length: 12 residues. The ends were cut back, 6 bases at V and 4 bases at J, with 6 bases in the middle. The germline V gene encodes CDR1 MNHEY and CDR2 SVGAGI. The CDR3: CASSPGTGELFF. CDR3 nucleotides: TGTGCCAGCAGCCCCGGCACCGGGGAGCTGTTTTTT.

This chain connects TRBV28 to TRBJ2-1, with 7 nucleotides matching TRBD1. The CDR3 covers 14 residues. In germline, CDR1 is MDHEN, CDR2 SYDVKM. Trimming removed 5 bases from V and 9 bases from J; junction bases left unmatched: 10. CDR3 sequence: CASSNLQGVREQFF. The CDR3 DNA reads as TGTGCCAGCAGTAACCTCCAGGGGGTTCGTGAGCAGTTCTTC.

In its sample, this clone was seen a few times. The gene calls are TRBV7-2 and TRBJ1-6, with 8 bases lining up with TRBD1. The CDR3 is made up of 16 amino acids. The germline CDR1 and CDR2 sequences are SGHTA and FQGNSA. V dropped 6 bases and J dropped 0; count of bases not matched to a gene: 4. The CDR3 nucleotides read TGTGCCAGCAGGGACAGGGCGAGCTCCTATAATTCACCCCTCCACTTT. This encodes CASRDRASSYNSPLHF.